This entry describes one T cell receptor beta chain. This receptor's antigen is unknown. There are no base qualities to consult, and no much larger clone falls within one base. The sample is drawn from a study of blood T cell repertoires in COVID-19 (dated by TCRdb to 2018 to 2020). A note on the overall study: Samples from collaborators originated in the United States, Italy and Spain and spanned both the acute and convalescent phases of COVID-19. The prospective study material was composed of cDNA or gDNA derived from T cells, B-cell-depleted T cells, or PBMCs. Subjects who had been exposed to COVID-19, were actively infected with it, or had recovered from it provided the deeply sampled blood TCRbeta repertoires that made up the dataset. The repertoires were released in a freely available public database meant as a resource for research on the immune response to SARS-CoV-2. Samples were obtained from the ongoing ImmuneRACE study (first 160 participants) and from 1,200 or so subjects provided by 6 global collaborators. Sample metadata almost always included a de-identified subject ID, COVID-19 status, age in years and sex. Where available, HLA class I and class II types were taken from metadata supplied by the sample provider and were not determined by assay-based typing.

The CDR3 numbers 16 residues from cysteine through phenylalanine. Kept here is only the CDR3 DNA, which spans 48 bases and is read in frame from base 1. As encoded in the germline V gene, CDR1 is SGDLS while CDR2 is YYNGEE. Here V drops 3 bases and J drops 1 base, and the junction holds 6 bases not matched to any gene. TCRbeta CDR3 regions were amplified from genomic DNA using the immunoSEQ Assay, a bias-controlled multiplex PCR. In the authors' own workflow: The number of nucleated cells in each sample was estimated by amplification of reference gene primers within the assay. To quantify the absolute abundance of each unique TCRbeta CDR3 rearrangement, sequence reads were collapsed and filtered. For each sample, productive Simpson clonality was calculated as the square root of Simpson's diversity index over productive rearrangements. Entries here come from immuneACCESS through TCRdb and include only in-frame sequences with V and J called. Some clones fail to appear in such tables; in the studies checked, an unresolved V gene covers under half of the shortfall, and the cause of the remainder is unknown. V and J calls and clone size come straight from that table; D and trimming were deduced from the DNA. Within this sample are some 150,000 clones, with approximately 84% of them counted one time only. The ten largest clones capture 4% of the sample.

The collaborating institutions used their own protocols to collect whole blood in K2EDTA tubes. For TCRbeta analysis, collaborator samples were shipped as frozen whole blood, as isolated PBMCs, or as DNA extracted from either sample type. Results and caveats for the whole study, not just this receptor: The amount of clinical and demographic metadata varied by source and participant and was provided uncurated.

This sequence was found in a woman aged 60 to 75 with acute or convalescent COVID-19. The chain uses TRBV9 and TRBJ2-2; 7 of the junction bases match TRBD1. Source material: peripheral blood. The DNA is TGTGCCAGCAGCGCGACCGGGACAGTGAACACCGGGGAGCTGTTTTTT. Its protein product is CASSATGTVNTGELFF.